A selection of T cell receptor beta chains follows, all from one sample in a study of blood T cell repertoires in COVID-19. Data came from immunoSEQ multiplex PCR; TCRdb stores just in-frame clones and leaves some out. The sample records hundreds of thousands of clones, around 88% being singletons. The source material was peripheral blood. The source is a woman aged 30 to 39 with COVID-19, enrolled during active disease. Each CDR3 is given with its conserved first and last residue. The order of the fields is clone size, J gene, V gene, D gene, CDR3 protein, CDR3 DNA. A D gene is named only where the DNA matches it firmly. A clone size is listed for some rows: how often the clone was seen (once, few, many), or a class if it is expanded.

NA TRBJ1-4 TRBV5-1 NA CASSLGGTGTNEKLFF TGCGCCAGCAGCTTGGGGGGAACAGGGACGAATGAAAAACTGTTTTTT
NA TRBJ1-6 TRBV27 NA CASSLSPGHGASPLHF TGTGCCAGCAGTTTATCCCCGGGACACGGCGCTTCACCCCTCCACTTT
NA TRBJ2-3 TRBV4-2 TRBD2 CASSQDITSGRQDTQYF TGTGCCAGCAGCCAAGATATCACTAGCGGACGTCAAGATACGCAGTATTTT
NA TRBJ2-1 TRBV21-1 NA CATNRDGGWNEQFF TGTGCCACCAACCGGGACGGGGGGTGGAATGAGCAGTTCTTC
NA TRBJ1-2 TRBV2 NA CASRRDITNYGYTF TGTGCCAGCAGAAGGGACATAACTAACTATGGCTACACCTTC
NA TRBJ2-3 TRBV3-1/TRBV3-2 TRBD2 CASSRTSGGADTQYF TGTGCCAGCAGCAGGACTAGCGGGGGGGCAGATACGCAGTATTTT
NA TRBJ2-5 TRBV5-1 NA CASKGQGQETQYF TGCGCCAGCAAGGGGCAGGGGCAAGAGACCCAGTACTTC
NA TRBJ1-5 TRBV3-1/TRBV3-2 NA CASSQGGGLRQPQHF TGTGCCAGCAGCCAAGGAGGCGGTTTGCGGCAGCCCCAGCATTTT
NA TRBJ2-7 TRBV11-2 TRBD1 CASSLTGASYEQYF TGTGCCAGCAGCTTGACAGGGGCCTCCTACGAGCAGTACTTC
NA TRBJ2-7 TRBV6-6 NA CASSPAGGGSYEQYF TGTGCCAGCAGTCCCGCCGGCGGCGGATCCTACGAGCAGTACTTC
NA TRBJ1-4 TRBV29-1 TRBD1 CSVCPGTGSREKLFF TGCAGCGTTTGTCCCGGGACAGGGTCTCGAGAAAAACTGTTTTTT
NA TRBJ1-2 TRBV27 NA CASSLRDTHYGYTF TGTGCCAGCAGTTTAAGGGACACACACTATGGCTACACCTTC
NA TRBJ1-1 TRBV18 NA CASSPTGQNTEAFF TGTGCCAGCTCACCGACGGGACAGAACACTGAAGCTTTCTTT
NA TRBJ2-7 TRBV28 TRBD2 CASSLYLGGILAGGFTYEQYF TGTGCCAGCAGTTTATATCTGGGGGGAATCCTAGCGGGGGGATTCACCTACGAGCAGTACTTC
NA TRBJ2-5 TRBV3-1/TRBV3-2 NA CASSQLVETQYF TGTGCCAGCAGCCAGTTAGTCGAGACCCAGTACTTC
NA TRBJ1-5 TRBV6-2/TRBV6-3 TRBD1 CASSYPLGQGAWQPQHF TGTGCCAGCAGTTACCCGCTAGGACAGGGGGCATGGCAGCCCCAGCATTTT
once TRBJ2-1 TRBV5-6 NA CASSPGGTGPSSYNEQFF TGTGCCAGCAGCCCGGGGGGGACAGGGCCCAGCTCCTACAATGAGCAGTTCTTC
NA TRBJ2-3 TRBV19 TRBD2 CASSIGGLAGDTQYF TGTGCCAGTAGTATCGGGGGACTAGCGGGGGATACGCAGTATTTT
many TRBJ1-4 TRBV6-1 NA CASSVTSGDINEKLFF TGTGCCAGCAGTGTGACCTCCGGGGACATAAATGAAAAACTGTTTTTT
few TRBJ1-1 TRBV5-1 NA CASSLAWNTEAFF TGCGCCAGCAGCTTGGCTTGGAACACTGAAGCTTTCTTT
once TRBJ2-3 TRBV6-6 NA CASSYSRRQGTDTQYF TGTGCCAGCAGTTACTCGAGACGGCAGGGCACAGATACGCAGTATTTT
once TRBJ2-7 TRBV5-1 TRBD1 CASSFGRQGSGYEQYF TGCGCCAGCAGCTTTGGGCGACAGGGGTCAGGCTACGAGCAGTACTTC
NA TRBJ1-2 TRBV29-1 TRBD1 CSVEGDRGNNYGYTF TGCAGCGTTGAAGGTGACAGGGGGAACAACTATGGCTACACCTTC
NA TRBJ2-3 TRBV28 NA CASSPARGGADTDTQYF TGTGCCAGCAGTCCCGCCCGCGGGGGCGCGGACACAGATACGCAGTATTTT
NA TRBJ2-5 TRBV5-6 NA CASSLVQGSVGETQYF TGTGCCAGCAGCTTGGTTCAGGGATCAGTCGGAGAGACCCAGTACTTC
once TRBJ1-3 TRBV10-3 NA CATSDGASSGNTIYF TGTGCCACATCCGATGGGGCCTCCTCTGGAAACACCATATATTTT
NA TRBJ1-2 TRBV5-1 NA CASSSQGREDYGYTF TGCGCCAGCAGCTCCCAGGGGCGCGAGGACTATGGCTACACCTTC
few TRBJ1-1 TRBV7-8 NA CASRAWEITEAFF TGTGCCAGCAGAGCTTGGGAGATTACTGAAGCTTTCTTT
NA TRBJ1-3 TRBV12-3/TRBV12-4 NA CASSLNQGSTIYF TGTGCCAGCAGTTTAAATCAAGGGAGCACCATATATTTT
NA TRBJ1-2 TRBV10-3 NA CAISESGAGLAAVF TGTGCCATCAGTGAGTCAGGGGCAGGGCTCGCGGCCGTCTTC
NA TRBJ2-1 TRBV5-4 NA CASSLEHGAYNEQFF TGTGCCAGCAGCTTGGAGCACGGAGCCTACAATGAGCAGTTCTTC
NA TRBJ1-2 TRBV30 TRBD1 CAWSYSHATGGYGYTF TGTGCCTGGAGTTATAGTCATGCGACAGGGGGCTATGGCTACACCTTC
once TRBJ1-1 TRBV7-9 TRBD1 CASSLEAGTGDEAFF TGTGCCAGCAGCTTAGAGGCCGGGACAGGGGATGAAGCTTTCTTT
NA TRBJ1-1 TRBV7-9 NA CASSPRGNTEAFF TGTGCCAGCAGCCCCCGGGGGAACACTGAAGCTTTCTTT
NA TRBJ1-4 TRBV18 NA CASSPPGPGNEKLFF TGTGCCAGCTCACCTCCTGGCCCAGGGAATGAAAAACTGTTTTTT
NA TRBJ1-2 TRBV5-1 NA CASSLIVGREAGYTF TGCGCCAGCAGCTTGATTGTTGGCAGGGAGGCTGGCTACACCTTC
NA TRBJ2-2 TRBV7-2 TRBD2 CASSFGLAMGGELFF TGTGCCAGCAGCTTTGGACTAGCGATGGGCGGGGAGCTGTTTTTT
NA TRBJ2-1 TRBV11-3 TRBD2 CASSHQPAGGNEQFF TGTGCCAGCAGCCACCAGCCAGCGGGAGGAAATGAGCAGTTCTTC
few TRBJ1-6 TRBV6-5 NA CASSYSIAVASSPLHF TGTGCCAGCAGTTACTCGATTGCGGTGGCGAGTTCACCCCTCCACTTT
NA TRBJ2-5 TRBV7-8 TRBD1 CASSPPQGQETQYF TGTGCCAGCAGCCCCCCACAGGGGCAAGAGACCCAGTACTTC